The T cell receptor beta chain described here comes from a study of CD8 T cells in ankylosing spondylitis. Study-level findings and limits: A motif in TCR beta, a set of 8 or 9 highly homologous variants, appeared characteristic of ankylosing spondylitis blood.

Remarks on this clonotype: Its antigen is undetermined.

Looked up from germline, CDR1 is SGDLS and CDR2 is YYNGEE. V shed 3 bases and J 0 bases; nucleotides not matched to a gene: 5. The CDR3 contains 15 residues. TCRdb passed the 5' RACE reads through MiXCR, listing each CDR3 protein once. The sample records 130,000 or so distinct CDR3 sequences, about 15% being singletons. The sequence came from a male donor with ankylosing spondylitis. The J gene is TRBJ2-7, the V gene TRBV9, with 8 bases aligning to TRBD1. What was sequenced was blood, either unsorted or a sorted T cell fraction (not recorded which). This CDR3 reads CASSAPGQDSYEQYF. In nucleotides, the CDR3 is TGTGCCAGCAGCGCCCCGGGACAGGACTCCTACGAGCAGTACTTC.